This TCR beta chain was sequenced in a study of regulatory T cells in long-lasting Graves disease (dated by TCRdb to about 2021). Broadly, across the study: Patients with newly diagnosed Graves' disease had been on antithyroid drugs for under 3 months. Patients with persistent Graves' disease were compared with patients with newly diagnosed Graves' disease using TCR sequencing and RNA sequencing of peripheral blood. A total of around 35 samples underwent TCR sequencing, from about 13 patients with persistent Graves' disease and some 20 patients with newly diagnosed Graves' disease. The study was conducted in China and was registered as a clinical trial.

Paper-wide results and their limitations: The authors acknowledged the small sample size as a limitation that may reduce accuracy. Persistent disease showed preferential use of TRBV28, TRBJ1-2 and TRBJ2-5, whereas newly diagnosed disease favored TRBV20-1 and TRBJ2-1. A larger number of public clonotypes was shared among persistent patients (about 2,700) than among newly diagnosed patients (roughly 980). Only the TCR beta chain was sequenced and analyzed. Persistent Graves' disease patients showed lower TCR Shannon entropy and fewer highly expanded clones than newly diagnosed patients, suggesting clonal expansion. Because the primary lesion, thyroid tissue, could not be accessed, the study looked at peripheral blood alone.

The germline V gene provides CDR1 SNHLY and CDR2 FYNNEI. Trimming costs V 9 bases and J 6 bases, and their ends lie 12 bases apart. From its cysteine to its phenylalanine, the CDR3 spans 12 amino acids. Just CDR3 DNA is preserved here, 36 bases in frame from base 1. The label giving this sample's time point can be read as: newly diagnosed GD, antithyroid drugs for less than 3 months. For both TCR sequencing and RNA sequencing, RNA was extracted from PBMCs in TRIzol. The diagnosis of Graves' disease followed American Thyroid Association guidelines. Patients for the study were recruited at an endocrinology department in Xi'an, China. Each patient gave 7 to 9.5 milliliters of peripheral blood, collected in an EDTA anticoagulant tube. PBMCs were isolated by Ficoll Paque Plus density gradient separation without further T cell sorting. An Agilent 2100 Bioanalyzer and agarose gel were used to check RNA quality, and a NanoDrop 2000 was used to measure RNA concentration.

The sample holds many counts of this clonotype. The antigen it binds to is not known. Nothing much larger sits one base from this clone, and base qualities are not available. Libraries were constructed by multiplex PCR. These reads were obtained on an Illumina HiSeq 4000. TCR beta libraries were built with iRepertoire HTBI primers and Arm-PCR amplification of CDR3 regions. Before sequencing, the PCR products underwent gel purification. As for how the authors treated the data: Gene usage analysis of CDR3 amino acid clonotypes used the approximately 62 TRBV and around 14 TRBJ segments found across samples. COPE and FqMerger were used to merge filtered high-quality paired reads into contigs. Contigs were aligned with BLAST to IMGT TRBV, TRBD and TRBJ reference genes, and CDR3 was defined per IMGT. Clonotypes above 0.1% frequency were classified as highly expanded clones. Shannon entropy served as the measure of repertoire diversity, while the Gini coefficient captured V-J evenness. A clonotype found in more than one individual was treated as public. Using fastp at Q25 and MiXCR, TCRdb reprocessed the public reads and kept productive beta chains. Each entry is one CDR3 protein sequence, shown with its most common DNA and genes. Clone size and V and J calls follow TCRdb, not the original study. The sample table contains 500,000 to 700,000 distinct CDR3 sequences; only one count was recorded for roughly 16% of them. Together, the top ten hold more than 15% of the sample.

These same records also appear under a second study, on T cells in Graves' hyperthyroidism and ophthalmopathy. The second study reports: A patient counted as having stable Graves' hyperthyroidism if no progression to ophthalmopathy occurred over 18 months of follow-up. Hyperthyroidism patients were newly diagnosed, with disease duration under 2 months, and aged 18 to 65 years. The study excluded patients with uncontrolled infections, other autoimmune diseases, pregnancy or lactation. Diagnoses were based on clinical symptoms, serum thyroxine and TRAb, thyroid ultrasound and orbital computed tomography. A first-round RT-PCR of the TCR CDR3 used the HTBI primer set with the Qiagen OneStep RT-PCR kit. Most expanded thyroid clonotypes (frequency above 0.001) were also detected in blood, a finding suggesting that blood repertoires may reflect thyroid immune responses. Ophthalmopathy was separated from stable hyperthyroidism by a 13 V-J signature model, with around 90% sensitivity and around 81% specificity obtained in cross-validation and 80%/75% obtained in testing. In validation, the model predicted progression to ophthalmopathy with roughly 70% sensitivity and roughly 72% specificity, a median of approximately 6.7 months before onset. To identify TCR V-J signatures that set the groups apart, the researchers used a discovery cohort of about a hundred patients, made up of 40 to 45 with Graves' ophthalmopathy and some 60 with stable Graves' hyperthyroidism. Prospective prediction of ophthalmopathy was tested in an independent validation cohort consisting of roughly 20 hyperthyroidism patients and some 15 patients who later progressed to ophthalmopathy. The roughly 99 discovery patients were divided at random into training and test sets in a 7:3 ratio. In about 6 Graves' hyperthyroidism patients, the study also compared T-cell repertoires from thyroid tissue with T-cell repertoires from blood. Once sampling was done, hyperthyroidism patients were given methimazole at a starting dose of 30 mg daily, whereas ophthalmopathy patients were given high-dose intravenous methylprednisolone. A second multiplex PCR round built the libraries, followed by size selection and purification. Sequencing of the libraries was done on an Illumina HiSeq2000 using paired-end 100 bp reads. SOAPnuke was used to process the raw data, removing reads that contained adapters or uncalled bases, had a mean Phred below 15, or lacked an exact match to the constant primer or identifier. COPE v1.2.5 was used to merge high-quality paired reads, and clonotypes were defined as unique nucleotide sequences. MiTCR v1.1 was used to align clonotypes to the IMGT TRBV, TRBD and TRBJ reference segments. Only V-J combinations with frequency above 0.0001, covering about 99% of repertoires, were analysed. The TCS score was defined as the ratio of F50 (clonal expansion) to E x V (chaos), calculated using BLOSUM62-based TCRdist between CDR3 peptides within each V-J. Welch's t-statistics and random forest reduced 450 to 600 V-J features to about 13, which were used in a naive Bayes classifier (R e1071). No statistical method was used to set the sample size in advance, and investigators knew the group allocation. The paper describes TCR Vbeta CDR3 sequencing of 140 or so peripheral blood samples, made up of 43 ophthalmopathy patients, some 80 hyperthyroidism patients and roughly 17 progressor patients.

The TCR comes from a young woman with Graves disease. Donor details come from another sample of the same person, matched by shared clones. The source was peripheral blood mononuclear cells (PBMCs), collected at new diagnosis, from a patient treated with antithyroid drugs. The sequence is built from TRBV2 and TRBJ2-1, with no confident D gene call. The nucleotide sequence is given as TGTGCCAGAAAAATAAACTCCAATGAGCAGTTCTTC. Translated, it reads CARKINSNEQFF.